Below, 29 T cell receptor beta chains from the same sample are listed, as sequenced in a study of metastatic and nonmetastatic thyroid tumors. TCRdb reassembled clones from the PCR reads with MiXCR. Among almost 85,000 clones listed, under 15% were seen once. No patient received treatment before thyroid surgery. Sequencing was performed on tumor tissue. The receptors shown here come from a female donor with papillary thyroid cancer or a benign thyroid nodule (not recorded which). Some clones in this sample may be carry-over from other donors' samples.

A remark on this clone: A much larger clone sits a single nucleotide away, making a read error possible. This CDR3 is also generated by other DNA sequences in the sample. The CDR3 nucleotides read TGTGCCAGCAGTGGGGTAGGGGTAGTCCAAGAGACCCAGTACTTT. Its protein is CASSGVGVVQETQYF. V gene TRBV5-5 combines with J gene TRBJ2-5; possibly TRBD1 for D (5 bases). The length of the CDR3 is 15 residues. CDR1 is SGHKS, CDR2 YYEKEE, per germline (reference sequence).

This clone has at least ten counts. The rearrangement joins TRBV5-1 to TRBJ2-3; 9 positions agree with TRBD2. J was trimmed by 6 bases and V by 4 bases; bases with no gene match: 6. Germline loops: CDR1 SGHRS, CDR2 YFSETQ. The length of the CDR3 is 14 residues. The CDR3 bases are TGCGCCAGCAGCCCTGGGACTAGCTTGGATACGCAGTATTTT. Its translation: CASSPGTSLDTQYF.

This clone has at least ten counts. The genes are TRBV12-3 or TRBV12-4 and TRBJ2-1, with 7 positions matching TRBD2. V shed 1 base and J 0 bases; nucleotides not matched to a gene: 0. This CDR3 region has 15 residues. The CDR3 spells CASSLGGGSYNEQFF. In DNA, the CDR3 is TGTGCCAGCAGTTTAGGCGGGGGCTCCTACAATGAGCAGTTCTTC.

This clone came up a few times. A read error is possible here, since a much larger clone lies one base away. The sample carries other DNA sequences with the same CDR3. V gene TRBV9 combines with J gene TRBJ2-1; D not resolved. CDR3 length: 14 residues. Germline assignment: CDR1 SGDLS and CDR2 YYNGEE. V lost 4 bases and J lost 0, with 8 bases in between. CDR3 sequence reads: CASSKGSSYNEQFF. CDR3 DNA: TGTGCCAGCAGCAAAGGTAGCTCCTACAATGAGCAGTTCTTC.

The sample holds many counts of this clone. J is TRBJ2-7 and V is TRBV5-4; unclear D gene. CDR1 SGHNT and CDR2 YYREEE come from the germline V gene (reference sequence). The CDR3 extends over 13 amino acids. Trimming took off 1 base at V and 3 bases at J, with 8 bases between the two ends. The CDR3 here is CASSLSLGYEQYF. CDR3 coding DNA: TGTGCCAGCAGCTTGTCTCTAGGCTACGAGCAGTACTTC.

In the case of this clone: Since a much larger clone is just one base distant, this may be a read error. Other DNA sequences from this sample encode an identical CDR3 as well. This chain's CDR3 is CASSAPGQGWNTEAFF. CDR3 sequence (DNA): TGTGCCAGCAGTGCCCCCGGACAGGGGTGGAACACTGAAGCTTTCTTT. The chain employs TRBV6-1 and TRBJ1-1; 9 bases fit TRBD1. The J segment lost 1 base and the V segment lost 4 bases, leaving 7 bases of the junction unmatched. Per germline, CDR1 MNHNS and CDR2 SASEGT. The CDR3 spans 16 residues.

Remarks on this clone: Because the CDR3 is missing its conserved closing phenylalanine or tryptophan, this is likely a read error. The chain uses TRBV11-2 and TRBJ2-5; no definite D call. The V gene's germline CDR1 is SGHAT and CDR2 FQNNGV. V lost 1 base, J lost 5 bases, and 8 bases lay in between. CDR3 length equals 13 residues. CDR3 nucleotides: TGTGCCAGCAGCTTAGGGGGAAGGGAGACCCAGTACTCC. Its protein product is CASSLGGRETQYS.

This clone came up many times. The V gene is TRBV10-2, the J gene TRBJ1-5; TRBD1 aligns across 9 bases. The germline V gene has CDR1 WSHSY and CDR2 SAAADI. The trim removed 4 bases at V and 6 bases at J, leaving 7 bases unmatched. The CDR3 contains 15 residues. The CDR3, as DNA: TGCGCCAGCAGTGGGGGACAGGGTGGGGGTCAGCCCCAGCATTTT. Translation gives CASSGGQGGGQPQHF.

With respect to this clone: A read error may account for a junction end that differs from germline. V gene TRBV5-1 combines with J gene TRBJ1-1; 7 positions match TRBD1. The CDR3 runs 14 residues. CDR1 SGHRS and CDR2 YFSETQ come from the germline V gene. CDR3 amino acids: CASNQDRVNTEAFF. CDR3 DNA sequence: TGCGCCAGCAACCAAGACAGGGTAAACACTGAAGCTTTCTTC.

The chain joins TRBV20-1 to TRBJ1-1; D is perhaps TRBD1 (6 bases). Trimming left V 1 base short and J 3 bases short, with 9 bases between. The CDR3 is 13 amino acids. In germline, CDR1 is DFQATT, CDR2 SNEGSKA (reference sequence). The CDR3 reads CSARGRGDTEAFF. Here the CDR3 DNA reads TGCAGTGCTAGAGGTAGGGGGGACACTGAAGCTTTCTTT.

A word on this clone: This may arise from a read error, as a much more abundant clone is one base away. The genes are TRBV11-1 and TRBJ1-3, with TRBD1 identical over 7 bases. Germline assignment: CDR1 SGHAT and CDR2 FQDESV (reference sequence). CDR3 size: 17 residues. Trimming took 5 bases from V and 3 from J; bases not matched to a gene: 13. CDR3 coding DNA: TGTGCCAGCAGCACGGCCGGGCAGGGACAGCGTGGAAACACCATATATTTT. Translated, it gives CASSTAGQGQRGNTIYF.

Ten or more counts support this clone. The J gene is TRBJ2-7, the V gene TRBV6-5; 8 nucleotides line up with TRBD1. Trimming cost V 0 bases and J 2 bases; bases outside gene matches: 6. CDR3 length: 16 residues. Germline V gene data show CDR1 as MNHEY and CDR2 as SVGAGI. The CDR3: CASSYSQDRGPYEQYF. In nucleotides, the CDR3 is TGTGCCAGCAGTTACTCCCAAGACAGGGGCCCCTACGAGCAGTACTTC.

Of note for this clone: Given a much more abundant clone one base away, this may be a read error. The V gene is TRBV5-1, the J gene TRBJ2-2, with 7 bases that match TRBD2. This CDR3 has 14 residues. The junction had 2 bases not matched to a gene; V was cut back by 1 base and J by 5 bases. Germline values: CDR1 SGHRS, CDR2 YFSETQ. The CDR3 protein is CASSLSGGTGELFF. CDR3 DNA: TGCGCCAGCAGCTTGTCCGGGGGGACCGGGGAGCTGTTTTTT.

The chain recombines TRBV5-1 with TRBJ2-3, with D possibly TRBD2 on 5 matching bases. The CDR3 runs 14 residues. V was clipped by 2 bases and J by 0 bases, with 7 bases between them. Per the germline V gene, CDR1 is SGHRS and CDR2 is YFSETQ. The CDR3 here is CASSLGGSTDTQYF. As DNA, the CDR3 is TGCGCCAGCAGCTTAGGCGGGAGCACAGATACGCAGTATTTT.

A few counts support this clone. The chain employs TRBV6-1 and TRBJ2-3, with a weak D call TRBD2 (5 bases). V shed 6 bases and J shed 4 bases, with 14 bases lying between them. CDR1 and CDR2 from the germline V gene are MNHNS and SASEGT. There are 14 residues in the CDR3. As DNA, the CDR3 is TGTGCCAGCAGGAAGGGAGATGGATCAGATACGCAGTATTTT. This translates into CASRKGDGSDTQYF.

This clone was seen at least ten times. The chain carries TRBV20-1 and TRBJ2-1; D gene ambiguous. V shed 5 bases and J shed 2 bases, with 13 bases lying between them. The germline CDR1 and CDR2 sequences are DFQATT and SNEGSKA (reference sequence). The CDR3 sequence is 14 residues long. The CDR3 loop reads CSAQYQGPYNEQFF. CDR3 DNA sequence: TGCAGTGCTCAATACCAAGGGCCCTACAATGAGCAGTTCTTC.

The rearrangement links TRBV20-1 to TRBJ2-7, with TRBD1 identical over 9 bases. Germline CDR1 and CDR2: DFQATT and SNEGSKA (reference sequence). The length of the CDR3 is 19 residues. The CDR3 DNA follows: TGCATTTCTAGCCGGGACAGGGATGCGCTGGCGGGCCTATCCTACGAGCAGTACTTC. It is translated as CISSRDRDALAGLSYEQYF.

This clone appeared many times. The chain is built from TRBV7-8 and TRBJ2-3, with 12 positions matching TRBD2. The CDR3 is made up of 17 amino acids. The V gene's germline CDR1 is SGHVS and CDR2 FQNEAQ. The J segment lost 4 bases and the V segment lost 1 base, leaving 6 bases of the junction unmatched. The CDR3 DNA is TGTGCCAGCAGCTTAGATGGGCTAGCGGGAGGGTCAGATACGCAGTATTTT. This encodes CASSLDGLAGGSDTQYF.

This clone was observed a handful of times. Germline and junction disagree at one end, which may indicate a read error. V gene TRBV16 combines with J gene TRBJ2-2, with 7 positions matching TRBD1. Germline V gene sequence: CDR1 KGHSY, CDR2 FQNENV. The CDR3 contains 15 residues. The CDR3 sequence: CVSSQSGTDTGELFF. The CDR3 nucleotides read TGTGTCAGCAGCCAATCCGGGACAGACACCGGGGAGCTGTTTTTT.

This clone has at least ten counts. This chain connects TRBV19 to TRBJ2-1, with TRBD2 matching 12 bases. The CDR3 contains 16 residues. Germline lookup yields CDR1 LNHDA and CDR2 SQIVND (reference sequence). The trim removed 7 bases at V and 5 bases at J, leaving 9 bases unmatched. This CDR3 is CASTTGTSGWNNEQFF. CDR3 DNA: TGTGCCAGTACCACCGGGACTAGCGGGTGGAACAATGAGCAGTTCTTC.

In regard to this clone: This may stem from a read error, because a much larger clone lies one nucleotide away. The chain recombines TRBV3-1 with TRBJ2-3; D is ambiguous. Germline values: CDR1 LGHDT, CDR2 YNNKEL (reference sequence). The CDR3 consists of 12 residues. V lost 1 base, J lost 1 base, and 0 bases lay in between. For the CDR3, the DNA is TGTGCCAGCAGCCAAGGCACAGATACGCAGTATTTT. It codes for CASSQGTDTQYF.

This clone was counted ten times or more. The CDR3 reads CASSESASGGYNEQFF. The CDR3 DNA reads as TGCGCCAGCAGTGAGTCGGCTAGCGGGGGCTACAATGAGCAGTTCTTC. This chain joins TRBV10-1 and TRBJ2-1, with 10 bases that match TRBD2. Germline assignment: CDR1 WNHNN and CDR2 SYGVQD (reference sequence). The trim removed 0 bases at V and 3 bases at J, leaving 2 bases unmatched. The CDR3 contains 16 residues.

The table lists this clone with a few counts. Given a much more abundant clone one base away, this may be a read error. The rearrangement joins TRBV5-1 to TRBJ2-6; D unclear. CDR1 and CDR2 (germline): SGHRS, YFSETQ. The CDR3 spans 15 residues. Written as DNA, the CDR3 is TGCGCCAGCAGCAGAGACGGCTCTGGGGACAACGTCCTGACTTTC. Residues: CASSRDGSGDNVLTF. The variable domain in full, with the rest retrieved from reference TRBV5-1 and TRBJ2-6, is KAGVTQTPRYLIKTRGQQVTLSCSPISGHRSVSWYQQTPGQGLQFLFEYFSETQRNKGNFPGRFSGRQFSNSRSEMNVSTLELGDSALYLCASSRDGSGDNVLTFGAGSRLTVL.

In this sample, this clone turned up many times. The rearrangement links TRBV5-1 to TRBJ1-2, with 7 bases lining up with TRBD1. The CDR3 length is 16 residues. The V segment lost 7 bases and the J segment 5 bases; nucleotides outside the gene matches: 17. CDR1 and CDR2 from the germline V gene are SGHRS and YFSETQ. The DNA of the CDR3 is TGCGCCAGCGCGGGTCCGAACTCGGGACAGTCTTATGGCTACACCTTC. This codes for CASAGPNSGQSYGYTF.

This clone was seen many times. The germline gene is not matched at one end of the junction; a read error may be the cause. The rearrangement uses TRBV5-6 and TRBJ1-6; 7 bases align to TRBD1. The germline V gene encodes CDR1 SGHDT and CDR2 YYEEEE. This CDR3 comprises 13 residues. The CDR3: CASSLSDRPKHTF. The CDR3 region has the DNA TGTGCCAGCAGCCTTTCGGACAGGCCCAAACACACCTTT.

This clone has a count of ten or more. A much larger clone lies a single base off, so this may be a read error. The same CDR3 also results from other DNA sequences found in this sample. The V gene is TRBV6-1, the J gene TRBJ2-3; TRBD2 aligns across 10 bases. This CDR3 is 15 amino acids long. Looked up from germline, CDR1 is MNHNS and CDR2 is SASEGT. CDR3 protein: CASSILAGNTDTQYF. In nucleotides, the CDR3 is TGTGCCAGCAGTATACTAGCGGGAAACACAGATACGCAGTATTTC.

This clone was recorded many times. The rearrangement joins TRBV7-9 to TRBJ2-1, with a possible D match to TRBD2 (5 bases). The V and J ends lost 3 bases and 15 bases respectively, with 15 bases between them. CDR3 length equals 12 residues. Germline V CDR1 and CDR2: SEHNR, FQNEAQ (reference sequence). The CDR3 reads CASSFATEAGFF. In DNA form, the CDR3 reads TGTGCCAGCAGCTTCGCAACTGAGGCGGGGTTCTTC.

This clone came up a few times. A much larger clone differs from this one at a single base, so this may be a read error. The chain links TRBV15 to TRBJ2-3; 7 bases align to TRBD1. The end of the DNA aligns better with TRBJ1-5, so the J call may be wrong. The CDR3 is 15 residues long. The germline V gene encodes CDR1 LNHNV and CDR2 YYDKDF (reference sequence). The CDR3 here is CATSKLAGGTDTQHF. The CDR3 DNA sequence: TGTGCCACCAGTAAACTAGCGGGAGGGACAGATACGCAGCATTTT.

The table lists this clone with a few counts. A single base separates this from a much larger clone, so it may be a read error. V and J are TRBV6-6 and TRBJ2-4; 8 nucleotides match TRBD2. Germline loops: CDR1 MNHNY, CDR2 SVGAGI (reference sequence). The CDR3 consists of 17 residues. J gave up 6 bases and V 3 bases, and 13 bases lay outside the gene matches. The CDR3: CASSYRPGGPGGNIQYF. CDR3 in DNA: TGTGCCAGCAGTTATAGGCCGGGAGGGCCGGGTGGAAACATTCAGTACTTC.